Listed below are T cell receptor beta chains from one sample, sequenced in a study of cytomegalovirus exposure and HLA in healthy donors. Profiled with immunoSEQ multiplex PCR; TCRdb holds only in-frame clones, not every one. There are roughly 110,000 clones in the sample; roughly 73% occur only once, and 0.85% to 0.9% lies in the top ten. The sequenced material came from PBMCs. The receptors derive from a woman aged 30 to 39 in good health and CMV-seronegative. Both conserved end residues are part of each CDR3. The order of the fields is D gene, J gene, clone size, V gene, CDR3 DNA, CDR3 protein. A D gene is named only where the DNA matches it firmly. Clone size, where shown, is once, few, many, or a class for clones that have expanded.

>.|TRBJ2-7|.|TRBV6-1
TGTGCCAGCCGGGACATATCCTACGAGCAGTACTTC
CASRDISYEQYF
>.|TRBJ1-2|.|TRBV2
TGTGCCAGCAGGGCATCCAACTATGGCTACACCTTC
CASRASNYGYTF
>.|TRBJ1-6|.|TRBV6-1
TGTGCCAGCAGTGAATACGAGGGCTTCCATAATTCACCCCTCCACTTT
CASSEYEGFHNSPLHF
>.|TRBJ2-4|few|TRBV9
TGTGCCAGCAGCGTAACGAGGGCGGGGAACATTCAGTACTTC
CASSVTRAGNIQYF
>.|TRBJ2-1|.|TRBV7-2
TGTGCCAGCAGCTCTAGCCGAGGGAATGAGCAGTTCTTC
CASSSSRGNEQFF
>.|TRBJ1-1|few|TRBV19
TGTGCCAGTAGTGCCACACAGGGTAATCTAGGGACTGAAGCTTTCTTT
CASSATQGNLGTEAFF
>.|TRBJ1-5|once|TRBV25-1
TGTGCCAGCAGTGTTACGGGCCAGGGACAGCCCCAGCATTTT
CASSVTGQGQPQHF
>TRBD2|TRBJ2-3|.|TRBV4-2
TGTGCCAGCAGCCAAGATAAGGGGCGGGGGGCAGATACGCAGTATTTT
CASSQDKGRGADTQYF
>.|TRBJ1-2|.|TRBV6-1
TGTGCCAGCAGTGAAGCCCTAGGCTATGGCTACACCTTC
CASSEALGYGYTF
>.|TRBJ2-3|.|TRBV7-9
TGTGCCAGCAGCCCAGACTACCGGGGAAGGGATACGCAGTATTTT
CASSPDYRGRDTQYF
>.|TRBJ1-4|.|TRBV29-1
TGCAGCGTAGTGGGGCCCGATGAAAAACTGTTTTTT
CSVVGPDEKLFF
>.|TRBJ2-3|.|TRBV10-1
TGCGCCAGCAGGGCGGGGCAGGGAGTAGCGGATACGCAGTATTTT
CASRAGQGVADTQYF
>.|TRBJ2-3|.|TRBV4-2
TGTGCCAGCAGCCAGGGTCGAGACTATCTAACAGATACGCAGTATTTT
CASSQGRDYLTDTQYF
>.|TRBJ1-1|.|TRBV5-1
TGCGCCAGCAGCTTGGCTCTGGTGGTTAAAGAGGGCCTCACTGAAGCTTTCTTT
CASSLALVVKEGLTEAFF
>TRBD1|TRBJ1-2|.|TRBV5-1
TGCGCCAGCAGCTTTACAGGGGGAGATGGCTACACCTTC
CASSFTGGDGYTF
>TRBD2|TRBJ2-2|.|TRBV5-4
TGTGCCAGCAGCTGGGGACTAGCGGGAAGCACCGGGGAGCTGTTTTTT
CASSWGLAGSTGELFF
>.|TRBJ1-5|few|TRBV2
TGTGCCAGCAGTGGGGACACTCGATTTCAGCCCCAGCATTTT
CASSGDTRFQPQHF
>.|TRBJ1-1|.|TRBV19
TGTGCCAGTAGTCCCCAAACAGGGCCCACTGAAGCTTTCTTT
CASSPQTGPTEAFF
>TRBD1|TRBJ1-1|few|TRBV6-6
TGTGCCAGCAGTTACTCTGGACAGGGGGAATGCGAAGCTTTCTTT
CASSYSGQGECEAFF
>.|TRBJ2-3|.|TRBV5-6
TGTGCCAGCAGCCTCCGGGATCGCCTGCGGTTGGGTACGCAGTATTTT
CASSLRDRLRLGTQYF
>TRBD1|TRBJ1-2|.|TRBV29-1
TGCAGCGACGGGACAGGCGTTGGGTATGGCTACACCTTC
CSDGTGVGYGYTF
>TRBD1|TRBJ1-1|.|TRBV6-5
TGTGCCAGCAGCCGACAGGGGACGGGGAGCACTGAAGCTTTCTTT
CASSRQGTGSTEAFF
>.|TRBJ1-1|.|TRBV5-1
TGCGCCAGCAGCCCAGACATGAACACTGAAGCTTTCTTT
CASSPDMNTEAFF
>TRBD2|TRBJ2-1|once|TRBV6-5
TGTGCCAGCAGTGTAGCGGGAGTGGGGAATGAGCAGTTCTTC
CASSVAGVGNEQFF
>TRBD2|TRBJ2-5|.|TRBV27
TGTGCCAGCAGTTTATCTGGGACTAGCTTAAAGACCCAGTACTTC
CASSLSGTSLKTQYF
>.|TRBJ1-5|.|TRBV30
TGTGCCTGGAGTGAGACAGGACACTATCAGCCCCAGCATTTT
CAWSETGHYQPQHF
>.|TRBJ2-5|.|TRBV5-6
TGTGCCAGCAGCTTGACTGGGGGCGCGCAGACCCAGTACTTC
CASSLTGGAQTQYF
>.|TRBJ2-1|.|TRBV7-6
TGTGCCAGCAGCTTAGCTGAGGATTCCTACAATGAGCAGTTCTTC
CASSLAEDSYNEQFF
>.|TRBJ1-2|.|TRBV19
TGTGCCAGTGTGGCTGCAGGGACTAACTATGGCTACACCTTC
CASVAAGTNYGYTF
>TRBD1|TRBJ2-2|.|TRBV9
TGTGCCAGCAGCGTGAATCGGGACAGGGGTCGAACCGGGGAGCTGTTTTTT
CASSVNRDRGRTGELFF
>TRBD1|TRBJ2-1|few|TRBV18
TGTGCCAGCTCACCGCCCGGGACAGGGGGCGTTCCCGGGGTTACAAATGAGCAGTTCTTC
CASSPPGTGGVPGVTNEQFF
>.|TRBJ1-3|few|TRBV9
TGTGCCAGCAGCGTAGAGACAGGACCCTCTGGAAACACCATATATTTT
CASSVETGPSGNTIYF
>.|TRBJ2-5|.|TRBV2
TGTGCCAGCAGTACGCAGGGCCAAGAGACCCAGTACTTC
CASSTQGQETQYF
>.|TRBJ1-1|.|TRBV5-5
TGTGCCAGCAGCTTGGGGCTCGTGAACACTGAAGCTTTCTTT
CASSLGLVNTEAFF
>TRBD1|TRBJ2-7|few|TRBV27
TGTGCCAGCAGGGTCCGCGTGGGCCAGGGGGCGTACGAGCAGTACTTC
CASRVRVGQGAYEQYF
>.|TRBJ1-2|.|TRBV6-1
TGTGCCAGCAGTGAAGCGCTCGTGTTGAGCTATGGCTACACCTTC
CASSEALVLSYGYTF
>.|TRBJ1-1|.|TRBV6-1
TGTGCCAGCGGAGGCAGAGAGAACACTGAAGCTTTCTTT
CASGGRENTEAFF
>.|TRBJ1-5|.|TRBV30
TGTGCCTGGAGTGGACAGGTAGAACAGCCCCAGCATTTT
CAWSGQVEQPQHF
>.|TRBJ2-5|.|TRBV9
TGTGCCAGCAGCGTAGTCCTCAGTGCTGGGCGAGAGACCCAGTACTTC
CASSVVLSAGRETQYF
>TRBD1|TRBJ1-2|few|TRBV19
TGTGCCAGTAGTAACAGGGGTTTGGGTGGCTACACCTTC
CASSNRGLGGYTF
>.|TRBJ1-6|.|TRBV7-2
TGTGCCAGCAGCCGCGGTCCGGGTTCACCCCTCCACTTT
CASSRGPGSPLHF
>.|TRBJ1-2|.|TRBV7-9
TGTGCCAGCAGCTTACGAGGCCTGGGTAATGGCTACACCTTC
CASSLRGLGNGYTF
>TRBD1|TRBJ2-7|.|TRBV5-6
TGTGCCAGCAGCACAGGACAGGGCTACGAGCAGTACTTC
CASSTGQGYEQYF
>.|TRBJ1-4|.|TRBV5-1
TGCGCCAGCAGGGGGGGGTCCAGTAATGAAAAACTGTTTTTT
CASRGGSSNEKLFF
>TRBD1|TRBJ2-7|many|TRBV4-3
TGCGCCAGCAGCCTCGTACCGGGACAGGGAGCCGGCGAGCAGTACTTC
CASSLVPGQGAGEQYF
>TRBD1|TRBJ2-7|.|TRBV9
TGTGCCAGCAGCGTATCAGGACAGGGATACGAGCAGTACTTC
CASSVSGQGYEQYF
>.|TRBJ2-5|.|TRBV5-1
TGCGCCAGCAGCTCTGGGACTTGGAAAGAGACCCAGTACTTC
CASSSGTWKETQYF
>.|TRBJ1-2|.|TRBV25-1
TGTGCCAGCAGGGGGCACAGGGCCCGAAACTATGGCTACACCTTC
CASRGHRARNYGYTF
>TRBD1|TRBJ1-4|.|TRBV28
TGTGCCAGCCAGACAGGGGCTACTAATGAAAAACTGTTTTTT
CASQTGATNEKLFF
>.|TRBJ2-5|few|TRBV18
TGTGCCAGCTCACCACAACTACAAGAGACCCAGTACTTC
CASSPQLQETQYF
>.|TRBJ2-7|.|TRBV28
TGTGCCAGCAGTTTGACTAGTAGGGGCGAGCAGTACTTC
CASSLTSRGEQYF
>TRBD1|TRBJ1-1|.|TRBV15
TGTGCCACCAGCAGAGACAGGGGGGCGACGGTTGATGAAGCTTTCTTT
CATSRDRGATVDEAFF
>TRBD1|TRBJ2-1|.|TRBV9
TGTGCCAGCAGCGTAGATTGGACAGGGGGCGACGAGCAGTTCTTC
CASSVDWTGGDEQFF
>.|TRBJ1-4|.|TRBV30
TGTGCCTGGAGTGTAACGGAGGAGAAACTGTTTTTT
CAWSVTEEKLFF